These T cell receptor beta chains were read from a single sample in a study of pediatric ulcerative colitis. TCRdb's table, derived via immunoSEQ multiplex PCR, lists solely in-frame clones and lacks some. The table shows around 37,000 clones, with about 75% occurring only once. Sequencing was performed on gut tissue. The receptors were sampled from a boy younger than 18 with severe ulcerative colitis. Both conserved end residues are trimmed from each CDR3.

>TRBV10-1|TRBJ2-5|10
ASSESGETQY
>TRBV6-5|TRBJ1-2|9
ASRGLYGYT
>TRBV5-1|TRBJ2-1|14
ASSLVALTGANEQF
>TRBV19|TRBJ2-3|13
ASSRQDFSTDTQY
>TRBV27|TRBJ2-3|14
ASSWSGLSSTDTQY
>TRBV9|TRBJ2-7|13
ASSVAAGGPYEQY
>TRBV15|TRBJ1-5|10
ATSRRNQPQH
>TRBV21-1|TRBJ2-7|16
ASSSGETVSQSSYEQY
>TRBV7-8|TRBJ1-5|14
ASSSGQINSNQPQH
>TRBV5-6|TRBJ1-5|12
ASSLGGSGQPQH
>TRBV10-3|TRBJ2-3|11
AISGGGTDTQY
>TRBV7-6|TRBJ2-2|11
ASSETGSGELF
>TRBV5-5|TRBJ2-7|10
ASSLALGEQY
>TRBV7-3|TRBJ2-3|13
ASSLRGGAPDTQY
>TRBV5-1|TRBJ1-2|13
ASSLAISDEYGYT
>TRBV7-2|TRBJ1-5|11
ASSTYSNQPQH
>TRBV11-3|TRBJ2-2|11
ASSGRNTRELF
>TRBV7-2|TRBJ2-1|12
ASSLLGGDNEQF
>TRBV6-6|TRBJ2-7|13
ASRTRAGEGYEQY
>TRBV10-3|TRBJ1-2|13
AISESGQGARGYT
>TRBV4-2|TRBJ2-7|13
ASSPHGGGPYEQY
>TRBV7-9|TRBJ1-3|12
ASSLAGQGNTIY
>TRBV4-1|TRBJ2-5|13
ASSQRPGLVETQY
>TRBV18|TRBJ2-7|11
ASSSTGVYEQY
>TRBV29-1|TRBJ2-1|12
SVEGASGLNEQF
>TRBV5-5|TRBJ1-3|13
ASSYQGIGGNTIY
>TRBV11-3|TRBJ2-3|14
ASSIGGGLTTDTQY
>TRBV27|TRBJ2-1|12
ASRLAGAYNEQF
>TRBV5-1|TRBJ2-3|13
ASSWDRASTDTQY
>TRBV15|TRBJ1-6|13
ATSTRTGYNSPLH
>TRBV7-3|TRBJ2-5|14
ASSSNHQPTQETQY
>TRBV7-6|TRBJ2-3|13
ASSLEVVGTDTQY
>TRBV7-8|TRBJ2-6|13
ASSFTRSGANVLT
>TRBV7-8|TRBJ1-5|13
ASSLYHRKNQPQH
>TRBV4-1|TRBJ2-7|13
ASSEVGRGRHEQY
>TRBV19|TRBJ1-2|15
ASSFGTGALNDYGYT
>TRBV7-3|TRBJ1-1|12
ASSLDRVGTEAF
>TRBV7-9|TRBJ2-7|11
ASSFGGYSEQY
>TRBV19|TRBJ1-4|12
ASSLETVNEKLF
>TRBV6-1|TRBJ2-3|13
ASSQKWGGTDTQY
>TRBV18|TRBJ1-2|11
ASSPEQPGGYT
>TRBV19|TRBJ2-2|13
ASSKGGQGTGELF
>TRBV5-1|TRBJ1-4|16
ASSLGWTGGATNEKLF
>TRBV7-3|TRBJ2-3|13
ASGLAGGGTDTQY
>TRBV25-1|TRBJ1-5|12
ASSEVAFSQPQH